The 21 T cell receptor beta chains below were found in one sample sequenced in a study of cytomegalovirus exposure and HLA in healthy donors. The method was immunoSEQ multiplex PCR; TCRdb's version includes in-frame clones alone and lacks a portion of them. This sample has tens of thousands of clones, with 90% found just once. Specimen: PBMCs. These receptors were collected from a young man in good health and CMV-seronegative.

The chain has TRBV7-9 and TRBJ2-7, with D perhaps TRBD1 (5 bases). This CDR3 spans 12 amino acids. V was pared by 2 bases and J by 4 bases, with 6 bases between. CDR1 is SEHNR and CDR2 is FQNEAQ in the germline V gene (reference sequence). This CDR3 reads CASSLTGYEQYF. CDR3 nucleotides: TGTGCCAGCAGCTTAACAGGTTACGAGCAGTACTTC.

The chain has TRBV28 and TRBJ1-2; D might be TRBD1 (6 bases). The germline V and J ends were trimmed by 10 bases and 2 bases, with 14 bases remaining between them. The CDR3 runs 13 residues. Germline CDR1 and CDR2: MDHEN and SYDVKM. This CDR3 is CAITGRWNYGYTF. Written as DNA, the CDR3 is TGTGCCATTACAGGGCGGTGGAACTATGGCTACACCTTC.

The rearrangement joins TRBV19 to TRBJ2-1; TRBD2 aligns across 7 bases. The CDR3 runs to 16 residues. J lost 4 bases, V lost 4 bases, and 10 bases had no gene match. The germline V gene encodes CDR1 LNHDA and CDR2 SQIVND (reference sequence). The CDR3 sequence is CASSSGSGPNYNEQFF. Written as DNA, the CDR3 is TGTGCCAGTAGTAGCGGTAGCGGGCCTAATTACAATGAGCAGTTCTTC.

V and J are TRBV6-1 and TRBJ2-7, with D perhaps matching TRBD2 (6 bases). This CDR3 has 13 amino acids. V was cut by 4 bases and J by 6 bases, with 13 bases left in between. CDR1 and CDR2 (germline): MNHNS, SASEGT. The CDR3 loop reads CASSGTGVLEQYF. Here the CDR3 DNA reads TGTGCCAGCAGTGGTACGGGAGTTCTCGAGCAGTACTTC.

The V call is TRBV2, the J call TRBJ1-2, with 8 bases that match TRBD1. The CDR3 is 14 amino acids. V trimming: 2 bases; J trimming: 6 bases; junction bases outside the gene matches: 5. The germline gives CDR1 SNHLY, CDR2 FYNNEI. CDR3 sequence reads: CASSERTGRDGYTF. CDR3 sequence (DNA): TGTGCCAGCAGTGAACGGACAGGGAGGGATGGCTACACCTTC. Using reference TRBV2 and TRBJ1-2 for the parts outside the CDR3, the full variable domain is EPEVTQTPSHQVTQMGQEVILRCVPISNHLYFYWYRQILGQKVEFLVSFYNNEISEKSEIFDDQFSVERPDGSNFTLKIRSTKLEDSAMYFCASSERTGRDGYTFGSGTRLTVV.

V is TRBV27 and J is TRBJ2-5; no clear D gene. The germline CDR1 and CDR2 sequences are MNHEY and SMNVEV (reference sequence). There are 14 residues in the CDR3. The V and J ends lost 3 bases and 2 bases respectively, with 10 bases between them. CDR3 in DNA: TGTGCCAGCAGTTTGCGTGCCCGACAAGAGACCCAGTACTTC. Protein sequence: CASSLRARQETQYF.

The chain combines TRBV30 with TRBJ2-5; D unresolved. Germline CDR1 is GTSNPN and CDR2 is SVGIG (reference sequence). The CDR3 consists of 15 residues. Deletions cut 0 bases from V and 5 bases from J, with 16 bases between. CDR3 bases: TGTGCCTGGAGTGTAAGGCTAGGTCTTAGCGAGACCCAGTACTTC. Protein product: CAWSVRLGLSETQYF.

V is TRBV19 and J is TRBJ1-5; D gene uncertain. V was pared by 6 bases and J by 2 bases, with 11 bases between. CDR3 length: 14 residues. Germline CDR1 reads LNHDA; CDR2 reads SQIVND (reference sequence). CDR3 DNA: TGTGCCAGTAGCCGGGGTATTGGCAATCAGCCCCAGCATTTT. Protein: CASSRGIGNQPQHF.

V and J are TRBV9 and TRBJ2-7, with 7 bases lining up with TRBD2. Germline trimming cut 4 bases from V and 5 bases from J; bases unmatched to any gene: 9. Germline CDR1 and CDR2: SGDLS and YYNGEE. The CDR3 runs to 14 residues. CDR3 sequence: CASSLNGGTHEQYF. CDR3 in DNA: TGTGCCAGCAGCCTGAACGGGGGGACCCACGAGCAGTACTTC.

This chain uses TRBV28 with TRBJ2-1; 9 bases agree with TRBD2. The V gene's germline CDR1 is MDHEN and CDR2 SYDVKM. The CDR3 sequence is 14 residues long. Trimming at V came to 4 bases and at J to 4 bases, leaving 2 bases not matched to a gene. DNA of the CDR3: TGTGCCAGCAGTTCTAGCGGGGTGTACAATGAGCAGTTCTTC. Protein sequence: CASSSSGVYNEQFF. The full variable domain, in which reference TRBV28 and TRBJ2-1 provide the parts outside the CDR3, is DVKVTQSSRYLVKRTGEKVFLECVQDMDHENMFWYRQDPGLGLRLIYFSYDVKMKEKGDIPEGYSVSREKKERFSLILESASTNQTSMYLCASSSSGVYNEQFFGPGTRLTVL.

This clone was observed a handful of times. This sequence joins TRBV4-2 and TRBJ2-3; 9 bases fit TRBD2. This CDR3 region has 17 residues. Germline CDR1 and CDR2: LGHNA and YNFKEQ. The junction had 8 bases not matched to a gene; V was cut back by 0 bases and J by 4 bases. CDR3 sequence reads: CASSQEGEREVPDTQYF. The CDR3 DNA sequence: TGTGCCAGCAGCCAAGAAGGAGAGCGGGAGGTCCCAGATACGCAGTATTTT.

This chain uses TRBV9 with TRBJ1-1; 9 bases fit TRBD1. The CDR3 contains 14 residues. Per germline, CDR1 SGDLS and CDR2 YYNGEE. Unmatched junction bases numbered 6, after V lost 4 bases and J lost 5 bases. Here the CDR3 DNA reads TGTGCCAGCAGCACCCGGACAGGGGATACTGAAGCTTTCTTT. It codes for CASSTRTGDTEAFF.

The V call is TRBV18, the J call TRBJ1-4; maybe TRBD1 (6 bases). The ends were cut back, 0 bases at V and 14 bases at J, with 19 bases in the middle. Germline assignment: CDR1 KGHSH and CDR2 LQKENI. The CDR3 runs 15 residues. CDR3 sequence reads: CASSPPGATGLRLFF. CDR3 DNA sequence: TGTGCCAGCTCACCACCGGGAGCCACAGGGCTTCGGCTGTTTTTT.

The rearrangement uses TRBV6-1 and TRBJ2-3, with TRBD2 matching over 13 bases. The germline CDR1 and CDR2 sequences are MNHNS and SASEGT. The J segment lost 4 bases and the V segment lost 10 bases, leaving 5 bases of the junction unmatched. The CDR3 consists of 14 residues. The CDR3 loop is CATRTSGSPDTQYF. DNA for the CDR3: TGTGCCACTAGGACTAGCGGGAGCCCAGATACGCAGTATTTT.

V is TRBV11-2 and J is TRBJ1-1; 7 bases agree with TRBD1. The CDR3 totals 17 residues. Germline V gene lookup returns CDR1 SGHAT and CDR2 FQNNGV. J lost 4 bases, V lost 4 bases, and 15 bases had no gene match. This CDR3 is CASSSRELTGQFTEAFF. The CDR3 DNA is TGTGCCAGCAGCTCCAGAGAACTGACAGGGCAGTTCACTGAAGCTTTCTTT.

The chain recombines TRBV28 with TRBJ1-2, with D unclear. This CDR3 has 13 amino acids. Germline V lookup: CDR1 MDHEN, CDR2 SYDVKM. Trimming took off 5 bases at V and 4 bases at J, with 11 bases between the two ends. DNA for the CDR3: TGTGCCAGCAGTCTGGGAGAAATCTATGGCTACACCTTC. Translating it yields CASSLGEIYGYTF.

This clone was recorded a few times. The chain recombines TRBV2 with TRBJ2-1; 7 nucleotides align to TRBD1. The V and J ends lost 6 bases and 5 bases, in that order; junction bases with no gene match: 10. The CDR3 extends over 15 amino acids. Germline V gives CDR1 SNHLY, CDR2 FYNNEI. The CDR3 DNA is TGTGCCAGCAGAGTACCCCGGGACAGAAACAATGAGCAGTTCTTC. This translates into CASRVPRDRNNEQFF.

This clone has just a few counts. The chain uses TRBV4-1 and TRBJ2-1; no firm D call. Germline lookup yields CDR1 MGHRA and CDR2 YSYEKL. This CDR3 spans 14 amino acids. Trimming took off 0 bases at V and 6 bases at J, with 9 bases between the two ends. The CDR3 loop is CASSQDPVGNEQFF. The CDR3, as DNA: TGCGCCAGCAGCCAAGATCCGGTTGGCAATGAGCAGTTCTTC.

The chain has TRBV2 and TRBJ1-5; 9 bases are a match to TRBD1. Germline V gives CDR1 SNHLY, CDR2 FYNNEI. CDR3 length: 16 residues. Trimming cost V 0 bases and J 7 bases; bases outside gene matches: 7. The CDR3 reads CASSEAGQGLVQPQHF. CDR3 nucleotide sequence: TGTGCCAGCAGTGAAGCGGGACAGGGATTAGTCCAGCCCCAGCATTTT.

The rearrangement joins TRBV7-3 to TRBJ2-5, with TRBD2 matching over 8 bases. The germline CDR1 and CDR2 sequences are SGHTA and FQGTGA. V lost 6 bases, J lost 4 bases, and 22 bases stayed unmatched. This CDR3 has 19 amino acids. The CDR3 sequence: CASRSKGLLTGGPVETQYF. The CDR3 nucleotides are TGTGCCAGCAGGTCTAAGGGGTTGTTGACGGGAGGGCCCGTAGAGACCCAGTACTTC.

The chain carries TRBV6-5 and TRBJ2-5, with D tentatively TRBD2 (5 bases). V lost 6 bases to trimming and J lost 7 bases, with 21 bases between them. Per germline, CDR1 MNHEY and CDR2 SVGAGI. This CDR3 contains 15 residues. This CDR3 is CASSPGLSKVRTQYF. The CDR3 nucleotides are TGTGCCAGCAGCCCCGGACTCAGCAAGGTTAGGACCCAGTACTTC.